This T cell receptor (beta chain) emerged from a study of T cell repertoires in cytomegalovirus infection. TCRdb processed the reads anew with MiXCR; each CDR3 protein has one entry. Found here are 680,000 or so distinct CDR3 sequences, approximately 33% of them singletons; the top ten hold about 20%. This clonotype occurred many times. Its target is not known. A read error may produce the germline difference seen at one junction end. The CDR3 length is 12 residues. The V gene's germline CDR1 is SGHRS and CDR2 YFSETQ. Study-wide points: Dominating the ex vivo response were TCR beta clonotypes that were CMV-specific and HLA-C-restricted.

V is TRBV5-1 and J is TRBJ2-3; no clear D gene. The TCR was taken from a human donor in good health (CMV status not recorded). Some clones in this sample may be carry-over from other donors' samples. The sequenced sample was cultured PBMCs, obtained from culture after CMV antigen stimulation. The CDR3 nucleotides are TGTGCCAGCAGCTTGAACGCAGATACGCAGTATTTT. Residues: CASSLNADTQYF.